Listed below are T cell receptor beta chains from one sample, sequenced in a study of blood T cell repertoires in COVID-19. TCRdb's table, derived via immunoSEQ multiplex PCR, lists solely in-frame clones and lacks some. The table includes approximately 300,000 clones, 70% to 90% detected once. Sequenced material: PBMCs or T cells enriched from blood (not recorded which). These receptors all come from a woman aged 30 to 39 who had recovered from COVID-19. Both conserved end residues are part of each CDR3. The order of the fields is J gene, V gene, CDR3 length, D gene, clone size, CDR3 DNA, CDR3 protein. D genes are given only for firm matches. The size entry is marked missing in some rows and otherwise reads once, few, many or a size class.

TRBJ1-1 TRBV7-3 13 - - TGTGCCAGCAGCTTAGCGGAGGGCACTGAAGCTTTCTTT CASSLAEGTEAFF
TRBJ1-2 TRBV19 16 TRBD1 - TGTGCCAGTCAACCAAGGACAGGGGGCGCCTTGGGAGGCTACACCTTC CASQPRTGGALGGYTF
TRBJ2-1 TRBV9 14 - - TGTGCCAGCAGCGTATTGCTAGGAGGTAATGAGCAGTTCTTC CASSVLLGGNEQFF
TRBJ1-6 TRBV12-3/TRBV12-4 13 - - TGTGCCAGCAGTTTAGGGCGGCAGTCACCCCTCCACTTT CASSLGRQSPLHF
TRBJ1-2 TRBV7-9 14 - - TGTGCCAGCAGCTCACCGGGAGGGGCGATCCCGGACACCTTC CASSSPGGAIPDTF
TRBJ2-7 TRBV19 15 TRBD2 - TGTGCCAGTAGTAAGACTAGCGGGGGAACACGGGAGCAGTACTTC CASSKTSGGTREQYF
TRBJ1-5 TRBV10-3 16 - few TGTGCCATCAGTGAGTCGATCCGGGTAGGCAATCAGCCCCAGCATTTT CAISESIRVGNQPQHF
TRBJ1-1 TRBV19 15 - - TGTGCCAGTAGTATAGGGGCAGGACTATTGGCTGAAGCTTTCTTT CASSIGAGLLAEAFF
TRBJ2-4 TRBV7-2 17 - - TGTGCCAGCAGCTTAGAGTCCTCAGGGTGGGCCAAAAACATTCAGTACTTC CASSLESSGWAKNIQYF
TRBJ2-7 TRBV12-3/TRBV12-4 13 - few TGTGCCAGCACCACCACGACTGGCTACGAGCAGTACTTC CASTTTTGYEQYF
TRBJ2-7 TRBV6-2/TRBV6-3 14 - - TGTGCCAGCAGCCCCCTAGGGGTAACGTACGAGCAGTACTTC CASSPLGVTYEQYF
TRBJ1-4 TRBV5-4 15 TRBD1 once TGTGCCAGCAGTCGCCGGGACAGGACTAATGAAAAACTGTTTTTT CASSRRDRTNEKLFF
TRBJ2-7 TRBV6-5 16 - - TGTGCCAGCAGTTACTCACCAGGCACCAGCTCCTACGAGCAGTACTTC CASSYSPGTSSYEQYF
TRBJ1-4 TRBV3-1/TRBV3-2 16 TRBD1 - TGTGCCAGCAGCCAAGATACGGGACAGCGAAATGAAAAACTGTTTTTT CASSQDTGQRNEKLFF
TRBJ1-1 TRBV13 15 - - TGTGCCAGCAGCTACTCTCCTGGGGCCCACACTGAAGCTTTCTTT CASSYSPGAHTEAFF
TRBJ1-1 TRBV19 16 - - TGTGCCAGTATCAAATGGGAGGGGGGAGACAACACTGAAGCTTTCTTT CASIKWEGGDNTEAFF
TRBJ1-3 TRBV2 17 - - TGTGCCAGCAGGGCCGGACAAGGACAAATCTTTGGAAACACCATATATTTT CASRAGQGQIFGNTIYF
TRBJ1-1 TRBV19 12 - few TGTGCCAGTACAGGCAGAGCCACTGAAGCTTTCTTT CASTGRATEAFF
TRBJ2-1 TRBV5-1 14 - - TGCGCCAGCAGCTTGGAGGGACATTACAATGAGCAGTTCTTC CASSLEGHYNEQFF
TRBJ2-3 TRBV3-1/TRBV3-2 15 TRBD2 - TGTGCCAGCAGCCAACCAGCGGGGGGGATAGATACGCAGTATTTT CASSQPAGGIDTQYF
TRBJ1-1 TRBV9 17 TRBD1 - TGTGCCAGCAGCGTAGGTTCCGGGGACAGACAGAACACTGAAGCTTTCTTT CASSVGSGDRQNTEAFF
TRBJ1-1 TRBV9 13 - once TGTGCCAGCAGCGTAGGAGGTAGCACTGAAGCTTTCTTT CASSVGGSTEAFF